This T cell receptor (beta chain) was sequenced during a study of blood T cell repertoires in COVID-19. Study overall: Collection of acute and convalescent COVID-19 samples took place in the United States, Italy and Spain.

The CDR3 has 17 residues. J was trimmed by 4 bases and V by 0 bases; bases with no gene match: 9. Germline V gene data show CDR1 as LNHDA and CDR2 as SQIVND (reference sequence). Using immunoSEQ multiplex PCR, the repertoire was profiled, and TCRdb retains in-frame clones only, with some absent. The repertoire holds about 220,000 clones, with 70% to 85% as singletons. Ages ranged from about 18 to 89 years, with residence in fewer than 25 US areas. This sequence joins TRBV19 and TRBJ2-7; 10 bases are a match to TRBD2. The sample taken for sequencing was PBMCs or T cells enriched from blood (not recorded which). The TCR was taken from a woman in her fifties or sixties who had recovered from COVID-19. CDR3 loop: CASSIDAGTSVGYEQYF. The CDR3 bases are TGTGCCAGTAGTATAGATGCCGGGACTAGCGTTGGATACGAGCAGTACTTC.